What follows is one TCR beta chain and its context. Its target antigen remains unknown. Base qualities were left out, and no much larger clone turns up one base away. The sample originates from a study of blood T cell repertoires in COVID-19 (TCRdb year 2020). Regarding the study in general: Samples covering the acute and convalescent phases of COVID-19 were provided by collaborators in the United States, Italy and Spain. The prospective study material was composed of cDNA or gDNA derived from T cells, B-cell-depleted T cells, or PBMCs. The dataset comprised deeply sampled blood TCRbeta repertoires from subjects exposed to, actively infected with, or recovered from COVID-19. The repertoires were released in a freely available public database intended as a resource for research on the immune response to SARS-CoV-2. The samples were drawn from the first 160 participants of the ongoing ImmuneRACE study and from some 1,300 subjects provided by 6 global collaborators. Sample metadata almost always included a de-identified subject ID, COVID-19 status, age in years and sex. HLA class I and class II types, where available, came from metadata supplied by the sample provider rather than from assay-based typing.

The CDR3 has 15 amino acids, counting the end cysteine and phenylalanine. The read is trimmed to its CDR3 DNA, 45 bases read in frame from base 1. V is clipped by 1 base and J by 3 bases, and the sequence between their germline boundaries is 13 bases long. Looking up the germline V gene yields CDR1 SGHTA and CDR2 FQGNSA. Results the study describes overall, beyond this receptor: The amount of clinical and demographic metadata varied by source and participant and was provided uncurated.

The collaborating institutions used their own protocols to collect whole blood in K2EDTA tubes. For TCRbeta analysis, collaborators shipped samples as frozen whole blood, isolated PBMCs, or DNA extracted from either of those sample types. TCRbeta CDR3 regions were amplified from genomic DNA using the immunoSEQ Assay, a bias-controlled multiplex PCR. The study's processing was this. The number of nucleated cells in each sample was estimated by amplification of reference gene primers within the assay. To quantify the absolute abundance of each unique TCRbeta CDR3 rearrangement, sequence reads were collapsed and filtered. For each sample, productive Simpson clonality was calculated as the square root of Simpson's diversity index across productive rearrangements. The clones in this table, taken by TCRdb from immuneACCESS, are in-frame only. Not every clone is retained; where verified, under half of the shortfall comes from an unresolved V gene, and the cause of the rest is unknown. From that table come the V and J calls and clone size; the DNA was used to work out D and trimming. The sample data list just over 150,000 clones, and about 79% of these were observed just once. The ten top clones hold over 8% of the sample.

The source of this sequence is a woman aged 50 to 60 with acute or convalescent COVID-19. Sequencing was carried out using peripheral blood. Recombination connected TRBV7-2 to TRBJ2-7, with no confident D gene call. For the CDR3, the sequence is CASSLGLVGYYEQYF. The nucleotides are TGTGCCAGCAGCTTAGGTCTAGTTGGGTACTACGAGCAGTACTTC.